This entry lists 27 T cell receptor beta chains sequenced from one sample in a study of T cells in narcolepsy. Sequencing used immunoSEQ multiplex PCR; TCRdb keeps in-frame clones, though not all of them. This table holds 13,000 or so clones, 85% to 90% found once. Sequencing was carried out using CD45RA- memory CD4+ T cells from PBMCs. The receptors here all came from a human donor with narcolepsy.

The V call is TRBV10-3, the J call TRBJ2-3, with TRBD1 matching over 8 bases. Germline V gives CDR1 ENHRY, CDR2 SYGVKD. After removal of 6 bases from V and 2 bases from J, the junction contained 4 bases not matched to a gene. This CDR3 is 14 amino acids long. The DNA for the CDR3 is TGTGCCATCAGCCCGGGACAGGACACAGATACGCAGTATTTT. It is translated as CAISPGQDTDTQYF.

The chain joins TRBV5-1 to TRBJ2-3, with TRBD2 matching over 8 bases. CDR1 is SGHRS, CDR2 YFSETQ, per germline. CDR3 length: 16 amino acids. V gave up 2 bases and J gave up 5 bases; unmatched junction bases: 10. CDR3 protein: CASSFTSGSGEDTQYF. In DNA form, the CDR3 reads TGCGCCAGCAGCTTTACCAGCGGGAGTGGGGAAGATACGCAGTATTTT.

The chain links TRBV18 to TRBJ2-7; possible D gene TRBD1, 6 bases. The V and J ends lost 4 bases and 4 bases respectively, with 11 bases between them. This CDR3 has 13 residues. Germline CDR1 reads KGHSH; CDR2 reads LQKENI. The CDR3 protein is CASSLKQGYEQYF. As DNA, the CDR3 is TGTGCCAGCTCACTCAAACAGGGTTACGAGCAGTACTTC.

The chain recombines TRBV29-1 with TRBJ2-3, with TRBD1 matching 7 bases. Trimming removed 5 bases from V and 1 base from J; junction bases left unmatched: 3. Germline assignment: CDR1 SQVTM and CDR2 ANQGSEA. This CDR3 comprises 13 residues. The CDR3: CSVNTGGTDTQYF. The DNA for the CDR3 is TGCAGCGTTAATACAGGGGGCACAGATACGCAGTATTTT.

The J gene is TRBJ2-6, the V gene TRBV19; 7 bases map to TRBD1. The CDR3 length is 19 residues. The ends lost 7 bases at V and 4 bases at J; junction bases unmatched: 19. Germline values: CDR1 LNHDA, CDR2 SQIVND (reference sequence). Here the CDR3 DNA reads TGTGCCAGTATCCTTACCGACAGGGATCCCCTCTCCGGGGCCAACGTCCTGACTTTC. Its translation is CASILTDRDPLSGANVLTF.

The V gene is TRBV7-9, the J gene TRBJ1-1, with a weak D call TRBD1 (5 bases). Germline V gene lookup returns CDR1 SEHNR and CDR2 FQNEAQ (reference sequence). This CDR3 comprises 14 residues. Trimming took off 0 bases at V and 6 bases at J, with 11 bases between the two ends. The CDR3 region is CASSLAGGGPEAFF. The DNA for the CDR3 is TGTGCCAGCAGCTTAGCCGGGGGAGGACCTGAAGCTTTCTTT.

V is TRBV28 and J is TRBJ1-2, with TRBD1 matching over 7 bases. The V gene end was trimmed by 8 bases and the J gene end by 5 bases; junction bases not matched to a gene: 5. The germline V gene has CDR1 MDHEN and CDR2 SYDVKM. This CDR3 spans 12 amino acids. The CDR3 spells CASLGQEYGYTF. As DNA, the CDR3 is TGTGCCAGCTTAGGACAGGAGTATGGCTACACCTTC.

J is TRBJ2-1 and V is TRBV15; D not resolved. The germline CDR1 and CDR2 sequences are LNHNV and YYDKDF (reference sequence). The V end was cut by 0 bases, the J end by 8 bases, with 8 bases between. The CDR3 covers 13 residues. This CDR3 is CATSRDLSHEQFF. The CDR3 DNA sequence: TGTGCCACCAGCAGAGATTTGAGTCATGAGCAGTTCTTC.

The gene calls are TRBV15 and TRBJ1-1; D is unresolved. Germline V CDR1 and CDR2: LNHNV, YYDKDF (reference sequence). The CDR3 contains 15 residues. Trimming took 0 bases from V and 0 from J, leaving 8 bases between them. DNA for the CDR3: TGTGCCACCAGCAGAGAAGCGGGGATGAACACTGAAGCTTTCTTT. Protein: CATSREAGMNTEAFF.

The chain links TRBV7-2 to TRBJ2-3, with D perhaps TRBD2 (5 bases). The V and J ends lost 1 base and 5 bases respectively, with 10 bases between them. The CDR3 spans 14 residues. Per the germline V gene, CDR1 is SGHTA and CDR2 is FQGNSA. Here the CDR3 reads CASSLGGLVDTQYF. Here the CDR3 DNA reads TGTGCCAGCAGCTTAGGAGGGCTAGTAGATACGCAGTATTTT.

The V and J genes are TRBV5-8 and TRBJ2-1; 7 positions agree with TRBD2. The V gene end was trimmed by 0 bases and the J gene end by 1 base; junction bases not matched to a gene: 4. There are 16 residues in the CDR3. The germline CDR1 and CDR2 sequences are SGHTS and YDEGEE. The CDR3 bases are TGTGCCAGCAGCTTGGGAGCGGGGCCTTCCTACAATGAGCAGTTCTTC. It is translated as CASSLGAGPSYNEQFF.

The chain joins TRBV14 to TRBJ2-2; 8 bases line up with TRBD2. The V segment lost 4 bases and the J segment 3 bases; nucleotides outside the gene matches: 4. Germline CDR1 SGHDN, CDR2 FVKESK. This CDR3 is 15 amino acids long. CDR3: CASSLRRGDTGELFF. CDR3 bases: TGTGCCAGCAGCCTCCGGCGGGGGGACACCGGGGAGCTGTTTTTT.

CDR3 residues: CAISRTGAGQPQHF. The CDR3 region has the DNA TGTGCCATCAGTAGAACAGGGGCGGGACAGCCCCAGCATTTT. This chain joins TRBV10-3 and TRBJ1-5; TRBD1 aligns across 7 bases. V was clipped by 5 bases and J by 7 bases; unmatched bases: 8. The germline V gene has CDR1 ENHRY and CDR2 SYGVKD. The CDR3 contains 14 residues.

CDR3 sequence: CASSPGTGRQYEQYF. CDR3 nucleotides: TGTGCCAGCAGCCCCGGTACTGGGAGGCAATACGAGCAGTACTTC. The rearrangement joins TRBV7-2 to TRBJ2-7; D might be TRBD2 (6 bases). Between the trimmed V and J ends, which lost 5 bases and 4 bases, there was a span of 18 bases. The CDR3 contains 15 residues. The germline V gene has CDR1 SGHTA and CDR2 FQGNSA.

The chain links TRBV28 to TRBJ1-2, with 9 nucleotides matching TRBD1. The V gene's germline CDR1 is MDHEN and CDR2 SYDVKM. V lost 6 bases, J lost 5 bases, and 13 bases stayed unmatched. The CDR3 runs 16 residues. In DNA form, the CDR3 reads TGTGCCAGCAGCCAGCCCCCGGGGACAGGGAATTATGGCTACACCTTC. Amino acids: CASSQPPGTGNYGYTF.

This rearrangement joins TRBV20-1 to TRBJ2-7, with a possible D match to TRBD1 (6 bases). Germline assignment: CDR1 DFQATT and CDR2 SNEGSKA (reference sequence). The CDR3 is 11 residues long. With 5 bases removed from V and 6 bases from J, the gap between germline ends came to 11 bases. Written as DNA, the CDR3 is TGCAGTGCTCTTAACAGGGCCGAGCAGTACTTC. Translated, it gives CSALNRAEQYF.

The chain couples TRBV5-3 to TRBJ2-1; 8 bases map to TRBD2. TRBV5-3 is placed among ORFs of uncertain function. The CDR3 loop spans 15 amino acids. J gave up 3 bases and V 3 bases, and 5 bases lay outside the gene matches. The CDR3 here is CARSSQRELYNEQFF. CDR3 sequence (DNA): TGTGCCAGAAGCTCCCAGCGGGAGCTCTACAATGAGCAGTTCTTC.

The chain combines TRBV27 with TRBJ1-2, with 10 bases that match TRBD1. The CDR3 covers 18 residues. With 5 bases clipped from V and 1 base from J, the junction kept 13 bases outside the gene matches. The germline gives CDR1 MNHEY, CDR2 SMNVEV (reference sequence). The CDR3 nucleotides read TGTGCCAGCAGTGCGGGACAGGGGATCCCACGGAGTAACTATGGCTACACCTTC. Amino acids: CASSAGQGIPRSNYGYTF.

J is TRBJ1-5 and V is TRBV19, with 9 bases identical to TRBD1. The CDR3 length is 17 residues. Germline V CDR1 and CDR2: LNHDA, SQIVND (reference sequence). With V trimmed by 1 base and J by 1 base, 5 bases remained unmatched. The CDR3 spells CASSIGDRVLSNQPQHF. In DNA, the CDR3 is TGTGCCAGTAGTATAGGGGACAGGGTGTTGAGCAATCAGCCCCAGCATTTT.

The chain employs TRBV11-2 and TRBJ1-2, with D unclear. From germline, CDR1 is SGHAT and CDR2 FQNNGV. This CDR3 comprises 13 residues. Between the trimmed V and J ends, which lost 5 bases and 6 bases, there was a span of 13 bases. CDR3 sequence reads: CASSLLEVHGYTF. The CDR3 nucleotides read TGTGCCAGCAGCCTACTGGAGGTTCATGGCTACACCTTC.

The V and J genes are TRBV5-1 and TRBJ2-3; D gene ambiguous. The V end lost 0 bases, the J end lost 4 bases, and 6 bases lay between the germline ends. CDR1 and CDR2 from the germline V gene are SGHRS and YFSETQ. This CDR3 spans 13 amino acids. The CDR3 coding sequence is TGCGCCAGCAGCTTGGACCCGGCAGATACGCAGTATTTT. Amino acid sequence: CASSLDPADTQYF.

On this clone: Other DNA variants within this sample encode the same CDR3. The chain carries TRBV18 and TRBJ1-1; TRBD1 matches 7 bases. The V segment lost 3 bases and the J segment 4 bases; nucleotides outside the gene matches: 5. Per germline, CDR1 KGHSH and CDR2 LQKENI. This CDR3 has 14 residues. CDR3 residues: CASSPDPGGTEAFF. Here the CDR3 DNA reads TGTGCCAGCTCACCTGACCCAGGGGGCACTGAAGCTTTCTTT.

This clone has just a few counts. The chain joins TRBV19 to TRBJ1-5; tentative D call: TRBD1 (5 bases). Germline loops: CDR1 LNHDA, CDR2 SQIVND (reference sequence). CDR3 length equals 14 residues. The ends were cut back, 3 bases at V and 6 bases at J, with 12 bases in the middle. Written as DNA, the CDR3 is TGTGCCAGTAGTATTAAGGGGATGGGTCAGCCCCAGCATTTT. Translation: CASSIKGMGQPQHF.

This clone was observed a few times. The chain carries TRBV21-1 and TRBJ1-5; TRBD1 is the table's D call, not checked against the DNA. TRBV21-1 is flagged as a pseudogene. This CDR3 contains 19 residues. In DNA, the CDR3 is TGTGCCAGCAGGTACCGGGACACCCAGGGGGCTGAAGAAGATCAGCCCCAGCATTTT. It encodes CASRYRDTQGAEEDQPQHF.

Only one count was recorded for this clone. The chain couples TRBV5-1 to TRBJ2-7; 9 positions agree with TRBD1. CDR3 length equals 14 residues. Trimming took 7 bases from V and 1 from J; bases not matched to a gene: 6. CDR1 SGHRS and CDR2 YFSETQ come from the germline V gene. The CDR3 region has the DNA TGCGCCAGCGTTGCGACAGGGGGTTCCTACGAGCAGTACTTC. This gives the protein CASVATGGSYEQYF.

This clone was detected a few times. This chain joins TRBV25-1 and TRBJ2-2; unclear D gene. This CDR3 comprises 16 residues. CDR1 and CDR2 (germline): MGHDK, SYGVNS. V lost 3 bases to trimming and J lost 6 bases, with 17 bases between them. CDR3 region: CASSDSSSVESGELFF. CDR3 bases: TGTGCCAGCAGTGACTCCTCCTCGGTGGAGTCCGGGGAGCTGTTTTTT.

The chain couples TRBV11-2 to TRBJ2-5; 15 bases map to TRBD2. V trimming: 5 bases; J trimming: 5 bases; junction bases outside the gene matches: 9. The CDR3 is 17 residues long. Per germline, CDR1 SGHAT and CDR2 FQNNGV. In nucleotides, the CDR3 is TGTGCCAGCAGCGCTTCAAGGACTAGCGGGAGGGGTGAGACCCAGTACTTC. Its protein is CASSASRTSGRGETQYF.